These T cell receptor beta chains were read from a single sample in a study of T cells in Graves' hyperthyroidism and ophthalmopathy. TCRdb redid the calling of the multiplex PCR reads with MiXCR, one entry per CDR3 protein. The data show about 660,000 distinct CDR3 sequences, just under 45% seen once. The sequenced sample was peripheral blood or thyroid tissue (not recorded which). Receptor source: an adult man with Graves' disease, either hyperthyroidism or ophthalmopathy (not recorded which). Both conserved end residues are part of each CDR3. Fields, in order: V gene, D gene, clone size, J gene, CDR3 protein, CDR3 DNA. The D gene is left open where the match is weak. Only part of the rows carry a size: once, few, many, or a class if the clone is expanded.

v_call: TRBV10-2
d_call: TRBD2
clone_size: NA
j_call: TRBJ2-7
cdr3_aa: CASSVATSGRAYEQYF
cdr3_nt: TGTGCCAGCAGTGTTGCGACTAGCGGGAGAGCATACGAGCAGTACTTC

v_call: TRBV2
d_call: TRBD1
clone_size: few
j_call: TRBJ2-5
cdr3_aa: CASSEGGTGGREETQYF
cdr3_nt: TGTGCCAGCAGTGAAGGGGGGACAGGGGGCAGGGAAGAGACCCAGTACTTC

v_call: TRBV2
d_call: NA
clone_size: once
j_call: TRBJ1-6
cdr3_aa: CASFGAANSPLHF
cdr3_nt: TGTGCCAGCTTCGGAGCAGCTAATTCACCCCTCCACTTT

v_call: TRBV7-3
d_call: NA
clone_size: many
j_call: TRBJ2-2
cdr3_aa: CASSLQGASNGELFF
cdr3_nt: TGTGCCAGCAGCTTACAGGGTGCGTCGAACGGGGAGCTGTTTTTT

v_call: TRBV20-1
d_call: NA
clone_size: NA
j_call: TRBJ2-2
cdr3_aa: CSASAGPMNTGELFF
cdr3_nt: TGCAGTGCTAGTGCGGGACCAATGAACACCGGGGAGCTGTTTTTT

v_call: TRBV11-3
d_call: NA
clone_size: NA
j_call: TRBJ2-2
cdr3_aa: CASSEPGDTGELFF
cdr3_nt: TGTGCCAGCAGCGAACCGGGCGACACCGGGGAGCTGTTTTTT

v_call: TRBV9
d_call: NA
clone_size: NA
j_call: TRBJ1-1
cdr3_aa: CASSVVGGPNTEAFF
cdr3_nt: TGTGCCAGCAGCGTAGTGGGGGGGCCGAACACTGAAGCTTTCTTT

v_call: TRBV7-2
d_call: NA
clone_size: NA
j_call: TRBJ2-7
cdr3_aa: CASSLQGGPYEQYF
cdr3_nt: TGTGCCAGCAGCTTACAGGGGGGACCCTACGAGCAGTACTTC

v_call: TRBV24-1
d_call: TRBD2
clone_size: few
j_call: TRBJ2-7
cdr3_aa: CATSDNSVGAGGPREQYF
cdr3_nt: TGTGCCACCAGTGACAACTCGGTAGGAGCGGGAGGCCCGAGGGAGCAGTACTTC

v_call: TRBV14
d_call: TRBD1
clone_size: few
j_call: TRBJ1-1
cdr3_aa: CASSQDQGGRAFF
cdr3_nt: TGTGCCAGCAGCCAAGATCAGGGGGGGAGAGCTTTCTTT

v_call: TRBV7-9
d_call: NA
clone_size: few
j_call: TRBJ1-2
cdr3_aa: CASSYGPRGDNYGYTF
cdr3_nt: TGTGCCAGCAGCTACGGACCGCGAGGAGATAACTATGGCTACACCTTC

v_call: TRBV7-9
d_call: TRBD2
clone_size: NA
j_call: TRBJ2-7
cdr3_aa: CASSFRTSGSDEQYF
cdr3_nt: TGTGCCAGCAGCTTTAGGACTAGCGGGAGCGACGAGCAGTACTTC

v_call: TRBV10-3
d_call: NA
clone_size: few
j_call: TRBJ1-1
cdr3_aa: CASSPDQSTEAFF
cdr3_nt: TGTGCCAGCTCACCCGATCAGAGCACTGAAGCTTTCTTT

v_call: TRBV20-1
d_call: NA
clone_size: few
j_call: TRBJ1-1
cdr3_aa: CSARNRDIMNTEAFF
cdr3_nt: TGCAGTGCTAGAAACAGGGACATTATGAACACTGAAGCTTTCTTT

v_call: TRBV9
d_call: NA
clone_size: NA
j_call: TRBJ1-2
cdr3_aa: CASSTHDSYYGYTF
cdr3_nt: TGTGCCAGCAGCACCCACGACAGCTACTATGGCTACACCTTC

v_call: TRBV2
d_call: NA
clone_size: NA
j_call: TRBJ1-4
cdr3_aa: CASSEFGQGAF
cdr3_nt: NA

v_call: TRBV7-2
d_call: TRBD2
clone_size: few
j_call: TRBJ2-5
cdr3_aa: CASSPSTSGRGEETQYF
cdr3_nt: TGTGCCAGCAGCCCCTCGACTAGCGGGAGGGGAGAAGAGACCCAGTACTTC

v_call: TRBV19
d_call: NA
clone_size: NA
j_call: TRBJ2-7
cdr3_aa: CAGKSESPAYEQYF
cdr3_nt: TGTGCCGGTAAATCGGAGTCCCCTGCCTACGAGCAGTACTTC

v_call: TRBV10-2
d_call: NA
clone_size: many
j_call: TRBJ1-1
cdr3_aa: CASNRGENTEAFF
cdr3_nt: TGCGCCAGCAACCGGGGAGAGAACACTGAAGCTTTCTTT

v_call: TRBV10-3
d_call: NA
clone_size: few
j_call: TRBJ2-5
cdr3_aa: CAIRPRAGIHYQETQYF
cdr3_nt: TGTGCCATCAGACCAAGAGCAGGGATCCACTACCAAGAGACCCAGTACTTC

v_call: TRBV7-3
d_call: TRBD2
clone_size: NA
j_call: TRBJ2-7
cdr3_aa: CASSFPSGSSYEQYF
cdr3_nt: TGTGCCAGCAGCTTCCCTAGCGGGAGCTCCTACGAGCAGTACTTC

v_call: TRBV7-2
d_call: NA
clone_size: once
j_call: TRBJ2-7
cdr3_aa: CTSSLAGAYEQYF
cdr3_nt: TGCACCAGCAGCTTGGCCGGGGCCTACGAGCAGTACTTC

v_call: TRBV15
d_call: NA
clone_size: NA
j_call: TRBJ1-5
cdr3_aa: CATADSFNQPQHF
cdr3_nt: TGTGCCACCGCGGACAGCTTCAATCAGCCCCAGCATTTT

v_call: TRBV7-9
d_call: TRBD1
clone_size: many
j_call: TRBJ1-2
cdr3_aa: CASSLGQGGNYGYTF
cdr3_nt: TGTGCCAGCAGCTTAGGCCAGGGGGGAAACTATGGCTACACCTTC

v_call: TRBV29-1
d_call: NA
clone_size: once
j_call: TRBJ1-4
cdr3_aa: CSSPPPGTNEKLFF
cdr3_nt: TGCAGCTCACCACCGCCAGGGACTAATGAAAAACTGTTTTTT

v_call: TRBV12-3/TRBV12-4
d_call: NA
clone_size: few
j_call: TRBJ2-7
cdr3_aa: CASRRGASVYEQYF
cdr3_nt: TGTGCCAGCAGACGCGGGGCGTCGGTATACGAGCAGTACTTC

v_call: TRBV11-2
d_call: TRBD1
clone_size: many
j_call: TRBJ1-5
cdr3_aa: CASSPGTGFNQPQHF
cdr3_nt: TGTGCCAGCAGCCCAGGGACAGGATTCAATCAGCCCCAGCATTTT

v_call: TRBV5-5
d_call: NA
clone_size: NA
j_call: TRBJ1-4
cdr3_aa: CASSFGGGEKLFF
cdr3_nt: TGTGCCAGCAGCTTTGGGGGGGGCGAAAAACTGTTTTTT

v_call: TRBV7-3
d_call: NA
clone_size: once
j_call: TRBJ2-5
cdr3_aa: CASSPRGIQETQYF
cdr3_nt: TGTGCCAGCAGCCCCAGGGGCATACAAGAGACCCAGTACTTC

v_call: TRBV29-1
d_call: TRBD1
clone_size: many
j_call: TRBJ1-4
cdr3_aa: CSALTGDEKLFF
cdr3_nt: TGCAGCGCCCTAACAGGGGATGAAAAACTGTTTTTT

v_call: TRBV12-3/TRBV12-4
d_call: TRBD1
clone_size: NA
j_call: TRBJ1-2
cdr3_aa: CASSQTGVNYGYTF
cdr3_nt: TGTGCCAGCAGTCAGACAGGGGTTAACTATGGCTACACCTTC

v_call: TRBV15
d_call: TRBD1
clone_size: few
j_call: TRBJ1-6
cdr3_aa: CASSRPTGHLSPLHF
cdr3_nt: TGTGCCAGCAGCCGCCCGACAGGGCACCTATCACCCCTCCACTTT

v_call: TRBV10-3
d_call: TRBD2
clone_size: NA
j_call: TRBJ2-7
cdr3_aa: CASSGGAGGPSREQYF
cdr3_nt: TGTGCCAGCAGTGGAGGAGCGGGAGGGCCCTCCCGGGAGCAGTACTTC

v_call: TRBV6-1
d_call: TRBD1
clone_size: NA
j_call: TRBJ1-1
cdr3_aa: CASGRGRVMGTEAFF
cdr3_nt: TGTGCCAGCGGGAGGGGGCGCGTAATGGGGACTGAAGCTTTCTTT

v_call: TRBV20-1
d_call: NA
clone_size: few
j_call: TRBJ1-1
cdr3_aa: CSARDLQGMGTEAFF
cdr3_nt: TGCAGTGCTAGAGATCTACAGGGAATGGGCACTGAAGCTTTCTTT

v_call: TRBV7-2
d_call: TRBD1
clone_size: NA
j_call: TRBJ2-7
cdr3_aa: CASSSQGAAYEQYF
cdr3_nt: TGTGCCAGCAGCTCACAGGGGGCGGCCTACGAGCAGTACTTC

v_call: TRBV6-1
d_call: NA
clone_size: NA
j_call: TRBJ1-2
cdr3_aa: CASSPPPGRHTF
cdr3_nt: TGTGCCAGCAGCCCCCCCCCGGGGAGGCACACCTTC

v_call: TRBV5-1
d_call: NA
clone_size: many
j_call: TRBJ1-1
cdr3_aa: CASSLANKNTEAFF
cdr3_nt: TGCGCCAGCAGCTTGGCCAATAAGAACACTGAAGCTTTCTTT

v_call: TRBV10-3
d_call: NA
clone_size: NA
j_call: TRBJ1-2
cdr3_aa: CAISRLEVNYGYTF
cdr3_nt: TGTGCCATCAGCCGCTTAGAGGTCAACTATGGCTACACCTTC

v_call: TRBV25-1
d_call: NA
clone_size: NA
j_call: TRBJ2-7
cdr3_aa: CASSELQGYEQYF
cdr3_nt: TGTGCCAGCAGTGAACTACAGGGCTACGAGCAGTACTTC

v_call: TRBV24-1
d_call: TRBD2
clone_size: NA
j_call: TRBJ2-5
cdr3_aa: CATSDLPSAVAGGPGETQYF
cdr3_nt: TGTGCCACCAGTGATTTGCCCTCCGCCGTAGCGGGAGGGCCTGGAGAGACCCAGTACTTC

v_call: TRBV7-9
d_call: TRBD1
clone_size: many
j_call: TRBJ1-6
cdr3_aa: CASSQGDISSPLHF
cdr3_nt: TGTGCCAGCAGCCAGGGGGACATTTCTTCACCCCTCCACTTT

v_call: TRBV20-1
d_call: TRBD1
clone_size: NA
j_call: TRBJ1-4
cdr3_aa: CSAGQRDRGEKLFF
cdr3_nt: TGCAGTGCTGGCCAACGGGACAGGGGTGAAAAACTGTTTTTT

v_call: TRBV10-2
d_call: NA
clone_size: NA
j_call: TRBJ1-2
cdr3_aa: CAWSTGSRNYGYTF
cdr3_nt: TGCGCCTGGAGTACAGGGAGTAGAAACTATGGCTACACCTTC

v_call: TRBV12-3/TRBV12-4
d_call: TRBD1
clone_size: few
j_call: TRBJ2-7
cdr3_aa: CASILDRGFSYEQYF
cdr3_nt: TGTGCCAGCATCCTAGACAGGGGGTTCTCCTACGAGCAGTACTTC

v_call: TRBV29-1
d_call: TRBD1
clone_size: many
j_call: TRBJ2-7
cdr3_aa: CSVETGKKAYF
cdr3_nt: TGCAGCGTAGAGACAGGGAAGAAGGCGTACTTC

v_call: TRBV7-2
d_call: NA
clone_size: NA
j_call: TRBJ2-7
cdr3_aa: CAGSLGGTRGLEQYF
cdr3_nt: TGTGCCGGCAGCTTAGGCGGTACACGGGGCCTCGAGCAGTACTTC

v_call: TRBV7-9
d_call: NA
clone_size: many
j_call: TRBJ2-7
cdr3_aa: CAVGLPYEQYF
cdr3_nt: TGTGCCGTCGGGCTGCCCTACGAGCAGTACTTC

v_call: TRBV9
d_call: TRBD1
clone_size: many
j_call: TRBJ1-5
cdr3_aa: CASSPTGNQPQHF
cdr3_nt: TGTGCCAGCAGCCCGACAGGGAATCAGCCCCAGCATTTT

v_call: TRBV7-6
d_call: NA
clone_size: NA
j_call: TRBJ1-5
cdr3_aa: CASSPGREVAEHF
cdr3_nt: TGTGCCAGCAGCCCCGGTCGGGAGGTTGCGGAGCATTTT

v_call: TRBV15
d_call: TRBD2
clone_size: NA
j_call: TRBJ2-5
cdr3_aa: CATSGGPTSGGLQETQYF
cdr3_nt: TGTGCCACCAGCGGGGGGCCGACTAGCGGGGGACTCCAAGAGACCCAGTACTTC

v_call: TRBV5-1
d_call: TRBD1
clone_size: many
j_call: TRBJ1-2
cdr3_aa: CASSFQGAEANGYTF
cdr3_nt: TGCGCCAGCAGCTTCCAGGGGGCCGAAGCGAATGGCTACACCTTC

v_call: TRBV10-3
d_call: TRBD1
clone_size: many
j_call: TRBJ1-4
cdr3_aa: CAIRGTGTGGEKLFF
cdr3_nt: TGTGCCATCAGAGGCACCGGGACAGGGGGAGAAAAACTGTTTTTT

v_call: TRBV12-3/TRBV12-4
d_call: NA
clone_size: many
j_call: TRBJ1-5
cdr3_aa: CASSPTSGGSQHF
cdr3_nt: TGTGCCAGCAGTCCCACATCGGGGGGTTCCCAGCATTTT

v_call: TRBV2
d_call: TRBD1
clone_size: NA
j_call: TRBJ1-1
cdr3_aa: CASLGDRGSYTEAFF
cdr3_nt: TGTGCCAGCTTAGGAGACAGGGGCTCGTACACTGAAGCTTTCTTT

v_call: TRBV29-1
d_call: TRBD1
clone_size: NA
j_call: TRBJ1-5
cdr3_aa: CSSRTGANNQPQHF
cdr3_nt: TGCAGCTCCCGGACAGGGGCGAACAATCAGCCCCAGCATTTT